The 29 T cell receptor beta chains in this list originate from one sample, sequenced in a study of blood T cell repertoires in COVID-19. TCRdb's copy holds only in-frame clones and misses some; the assay was immunoSEQ multiplex PCR. The sample holds 200,000 to 300,000 clones, roughly 82% seen once. Sequencing was done on a sample of peripheral blood. These receptors were collected from a man aged 35 to 55 who had recovered from COVID-19.

The V and J genes are TRBV29-1 and TRBJ2-2; a weak D match, TRBD2 (5 bases). The germline CDR1 and CDR2 sequences are SQVTM and ANQGSEA. The germline V and J ends were trimmed by 7 bases and 5 bases, with 11 bases remaining between them. This CDR3 is built from 12 residues. The CDR3 nucleotides are TGCAGCGGTGACCGCGGGACCGGGGAGCTGTTTTTT. It translates to CSGDRGTGELFF.

Notes on this clone: The identical CDR3 is also encoded by other nucleotide sequences in the sample. The V call is TRBV6-5, the J call TRBJ1-2, with TRBD1 matching 10 bases. Unmatched junction bases numbered 5, after V lost 0 bases and J lost 4 bases. CDR3 size: 16 residues. The V gene's germline CDR1 is MNHEY and CDR2 SVGAGI. The DNA of the CDR3 is TGTGCCAGCAGTTACTCACGGACAGGGGGAGGCTATGGCTACACCTTC. Amino acid sequence: CASSYSRTGGGYGYTF.

This clone was detected a few times. The chain combines TRBV7-2 with TRBJ1-4; no reliable D call. Germline CDR1 is SGHTA and CDR2 is FQGNSA. V dropped 1 base and J dropped 4 bases, with 10 bases sitting between them. This CDR3 contains 15 residues. CDR3 DNA: TGTGCCAGCAGCTTAGGAGGCCGGTATAATGAAAAACTGTTTTTT. Protein product: CASSLGGRYNEKLFF.

The V gene is TRBV7-2, the J gene TRBJ2-7, with D perhaps matching TRBD2 (6 bases). The CDR3 has 16 amino acids. The V gene's germline CDR1 is SGHTA and CDR2 FQGNSA. V dropped 6 bases and J dropped 7 bases, with 25 bases sitting between them. The CDR3 nucleotides read TGTGCCAGCAGACAAACTCCCCGGAGGGTTCCTCGGGAGCAGTACTTC. It specifies CASRQTPRRVPREQYF.

The J gene is TRBJ2-2, the V gene TRBV7-9, with 9 bases fitting TRBD1. In germline, CDR1 is SEHNR, CDR2 FQNEAQ (reference sequence). The CDR3 is 16 amino acids. After removal of 4 bases from V and 3 bases from J, the junction contained 6 bases not matched to a gene. The CDR3: CASSSTWTGDTGELFF. For the CDR3, the DNA is TGTGCCAGCAGCTCGACTTGGACAGGGGACACCGGGGAGCTGTTTTTT.

As to this clone: Within the sample, other DNA sequences also encode this same CDR3. The chain joins TRBV2 to TRBJ2-7; D is perhaps TRBD1 (5 bases). Trimming left V 2 bases short and J 3 bases short, with 5 bases between. The CDR3 is 12 residues long. Germline CDR1 SNHLY, CDR2 FYNNEI. The CDR3 loop reads CASSEQGYEQYF. The CDR3, as DNA: TGTGCCAGCAGTGAACAGGGCTACGAGCAGTACTTC.

This sequence joins TRBV6-1 and TRBJ1-5, with a weak D call TRBD1 (5 bases). This CDR3 is 15 amino acids long. Germline CDR1 is MNHNS and CDR2 is SASEGT. V was pared by 2 bases and J by 1 base, with 9 bases between. The CDR3 spells CASSETHRSNQPQHF. The CDR3 bases are TGTGCCAGCAGTGAAACGCACAGGAGCAATCAGCCCCAGCATTTT.

This chain connects TRBV5-1 to TRBJ2-3; D is uncertain. This CDR3 is 15 amino acids long. The V gene's germline CDR1 is SGHRS and CDR2 YFSETQ. V was pared by 0 bases and J by 5 bases, with 13 bases between. CDR3 sequence (DNA): TGCGCCAGCAGCTTGGGGTACCGCGGCGGAGATACGCAGTATTTT. It encodes CASSLGYRGGDTQYF.

The chain recombines TRBV5-4 with TRBJ2-2, with D perhaps matching TRBD1 (6 bases). CDR1 is SGHNT and CDR2 is YYREEE in the germline V gene (reference sequence). The CDR3 runs to 15 residues. V lost 0 bases and J lost 6, with 12 bases in between. Here the CDR3 reads CASSLDRVVPGELFF. CDR3 in DNA: TGTGCCAGCAGCTTGGACAGGGTCGTCCCCGGGGAGCTGTTTTTT.

This chain joins TRBV5-1 and TRBJ2-7, with D perhaps matching TRBD2 (6 bases). The CDR3 length is 13 residues. Germline-derived CDR1 and CDR2 are SGHRS and YFSETQ. The germline V and J ends were trimmed by 3 bases and 0 bases, with 7 bases remaining between them. The CDR3 DNA follows: TGCGCCAGCAGCTACGGGAGCTCCTACGAGCAGTACTTC. Protein product: CASSYGSSYEQYF. The variable domain in full, with the rest retrieved from reference TRBV5-1 and TRBJ2-7, is KAGVTQTPRYLIKTRGQQVTLSCSPISGHRSVSWYQQTPGQGLQFLFEYFSETQRNKGNFPGRFSGRQFSNSRSEMNVSTLELGDSALYLCASSYGSSYEQYFGPGTRLTVT.

The chain couples TRBV6-1 to TRBJ1-4; 7 bases line up with TRBD1. The J segment lost 3 bases and the V segment lost 0 bases, leaving 1 base of the junction unmatched. The germline V gene has CDR1 MNHNS and CDR2 SASEGT. There are 15 residues in the CDR3. The CDR3 loop is CASSEAQGANEKLFF. In DNA, the CDR3 is TGTGCCAGCAGTGAAGCGCAGGGGGCTAATGAAAAACTGTTTTTT.

This clone appeared once. This chain connects TRBV27 to TRBJ2-3, with 7 bases aligning to TRBD1. V lost 6 bases to trimming and J lost 4 bases; unmatched junction nucleotides: 10. The CDR3 spans 15 residues. The germline gives CDR1 MNHEY, CDR2 SMNVEV (reference sequence). The CDR3 nucleotides are TGTGCCAGCAGGGGGGACAGAAGTGGGTCAGATACGCAGTATTTT. Translated, it gives CASRGDRSGSDTQYF.

This clone was counted only a few times. The chain employs TRBV3-1 (or the pseudogene TRBV3-2) and TRBJ2-1; no clear D gene. Germline CDR1 and CDR2: LGHDT and YNNKEL (reference sequence). The CDR3 consists of 14 residues. Trimming stripped 2 bases from V and 9 bases from J, with 14 bases between. The chain's CDR3 is CASSQSPPSGEQFF. The CDR3, as DNA: TGTGCCAGCAGCCAAAGTCCGCCGTCGGGTGAGCAGTTCTTC.

This clone was seen once. The V call is TRBV19, the J call TRBJ1-4; D might be TRBD1 (5 bases). V gave up 7 bases and J gave up 5 bases, with 14 bases separating them. Germline CDR1 and CDR2: LNHDA and SQIVND (reference sequence). The CDR3 totals 14 residues. CDR3 residues: CASNPGGLNEKLFF. In nucleotides, the CDR3 is TGTGCCAGTAACCCGGGGGGACTGAATGAAAAACTGTTTTTT.

This sequence joins TRBV6-2 or TRBV6-3 and TRBJ1-1; the D gene is possibly TRBD1 (6 bases). This CDR3 contains 15 residues. Trimming shortened V by 4 bases and J by 0 bases, and 12 bases separated the two germline ends. Germline-derived CDR1 and CDR2 are MNHEY and SVGEGT. The CDR3 nucleotides are TGTGCCAGCAGTTTCAGGGGCCCCATGAACACTGAAGCTTTCTTT. It translates to CASSFRGPMNTEAFF.

The V gene is TRBV7-9, the J gene TRBJ1-1; 9 bases are a match to TRBD1. From germline, CDR1 is SEHNR and CDR2 FQNEAQ (reference sequence). This CDR3 comprises 15 residues. The V and J ends lost 6 bases and 1 base, in that order; junction bases with no gene match: 6. CDR3 DNA: TGTGCCAGCAGTATCCGGGACAGGGAGAACACTGAAGCTTTCTTT. Its protein product is CASSIRDRENTEAFF.

The chain carries TRBV15 and TRBJ2-3, with a tentative D call TRBD2 (5 bases). V was cut by 5 bases and J by 0 bases, with 15 bases left in between. The CDR3 spans 16 residues. CDR1 is LNHNV, CDR2 YYDKDF, per germline (reference sequence). This CDR3 reads CATSSSFGRSTDTQYF. The DNA for the CDR3 is TGTGCCACCAGCTCTAGCTTTGGGCGAAGCACAGATACGCAGTATTTT. The whole variable domain, remainder taken from reference TRBV15 and TRBJ2-3, is DAMVIQNPRYQVTQFGKPVTLSCSQTLNHNVMYWYQQKSSQAPKLLFHYYDKDFNNEADTPDNFQSRRPNTSFCFLDIRSPGLGDTAMYLCATSSSFGRSTDTQYFGPGTRLTVL.

This chain joins TRBV2 and TRBJ2-1, with TRBD2 identical over 8 bases. The CDR3 length is 16 residues. The ends lost 9 bases at V and 6 bases at J; junction bases unmatched: 16. The V gene's germline CDR1 is SNHLY and CDR2 FYNNEI. This CDR3 reads CASTPGGLASGNEQFF. The DNA for the CDR3 is TGTGCCAGTACCCCAGGTGGACTAGCCTCGGGCAATGAGCAGTTCTTC.

The V gene is TRBV7-8, the J gene TRBJ1-1; TRBD1 might be the D (6 bases). CDR1 and CDR2 from the germline V gene are SGHVS and FQNEAQ. Trimming shortened V by 3 bases and J by 4 bases, and 15 bases separated the two germline ends. The CDR3 loop spans 15 amino acids. As DNA, the CDR3 is TGTGCCAGCAGCTTGGACACAGGGATTGGCACTGAAGCTTTCTTT. Translation gives CASSLDTGIGTEAFF.

The sample holds one count of this clone. V usage is TRBV14 and J usage is TRBJ2-4; 7 bases match TRBD1. Per germline, CDR1 SGHDN and CDR2 FVKESK. This CDR3 contains 15 residues. V was clipped by 1 base and J by 5 bases; unmatched bases: 5. The CDR3 here is CASSQGDSKQNIQYF. The CDR3 nucleotides are TGTGCCAGCAGCCAAGGGGACAGCAAACAAAACATTCAGTACTTC. Full variable domain (missing parts from reference TRBV14 and TRBJ2-4): EAGVTQFPSHSVIEKGQTVTLRCDPISGHDNLYWYRRVMGKEIKFLLHFVKESKQDESGMPNNRFLAERTGGTYSTLKVQPAELEDSGVYFCASSQGDSKQNIQYFGAGTRLSVL.

The J gene is TRBJ2-2, the V gene TRBV7-2, with D perhaps TRBD1 (5 bases). Trimming cost V 4 bases and J 5 bases, with 23 bases left between them. Germline V lookup: CDR1 SGHTA, CDR2 FQGNSA. This CDR3 is 18 amino acids long. The DNA of the CDR3 is TGTGCCAGCAGCTCCCGACTGACCTCCCACAACAGGACCGGGGAGCTGTTTTTT. It codes for CASSSRLTSHNRTGELFF.

The chain has TRBV30 and TRBJ1-2; D unresolved. The CDR3 covers 14 residues. V was trimmed by 5 bases and J by 6 bases, leaving 19 bases between them. CDR1 and CDR2 (germline): GTSNPN, SVGIG (reference sequence). The CDR3 DNA is TGTGCCTGGGCCGGGAGAGTTCCCTCAGATGGCTACACCTTC. Translated, it gives CAWAGRVPSDGYTF. Filled out from reference TRBV30 and TRBJ1-2, the complete variable domain reads SQTIHQWPATLVQPVGSPLSLECTVEGTSNPNLYWYRQAAGRGLQLLFYSVGIGQISSEVPQNLSASRPQDRQFILSSKKLLLSDSGFYLCAWAGRVPSDGYTFGSGTRLTVV.

V and J are TRBV5-6 and TRBJ2-1; 12 positions match TRBD2. V gave up 1 base and J gave up 7 bases; unmatched junction bases: 6. The CDR3 has 16 amino acids. Per the germline V gene, CDR1 is SGHDT and CDR2 is YYEEEE. CDR3 nucleotides: TGTGCCAGCAGCTTGTGGACTAGCGGGAATTTTAATGAGCAGTTCTTC. Translation gives CASSLWTSGNFNEQFF.

The chain combines TRBV19 with TRBJ2-7, with D perhaps TRBD1 (6 bases). Germline V gene sequence: CDR1 LNHDA, CDR2 SQIVND (reference sequence). The CDR3 covers 14 residues. The germline V and J ends were trimmed by 1 base and 2 bases, with 9 bases remaining between them. CDR3 coding DNA: TGTGCCAGTAGTATAGCCAGGGGCCCCTACGAGCAGTACTTC. Encoded protein: CASSIARGPYEQYF.

The chain uses TRBV11-3 and TRBJ2-5; weak D call: TRBD2 (7 bases). The germline V and J ends were trimmed by 2 bases and 2 bases, with 12 bases remaining between them. The CDR3 is 15 residues long. CDR1 is SGHNT, CDR2 YENEEA, per germline. CDR3 sequence reads: CASSLRRGTQETQYF. The DNA for the CDR3 is TGTGCCAGCAGCTTAAGGCGGGGGACACAAGAGACCCAGTACTTC.

The rearrangement joins TRBV2 to TRBJ2-5, with TRBD2 matching over 14 bases. From germline, CDR1 is SNHLY and CDR2 FYNNEI. Trimming removed 6 bases from V and 2 bases from J; junction bases left unmatched: 2. This CDR3 is built from 15 residues. The CDR3 bases are TGTGCCAGCAGGGGACTAGCGGGAGATCAAGAGACCCAGTACTTC. As protein: CASRGLAGDQETQYF.

The genes are TRBV7-9 and TRBJ2-1, with 7 nucleotides matching TRBD1. Germline V gene data show CDR1 as SEHNR and CDR2 as FQNEAQ (reference sequence). Germline trimming cut 5 bases from V and 13 bases from J; bases unmatched to any gene: 11. The CDR3 is 13 amino acids. Here the CDR3 reads CASSLSTTGTQFF. The CDR3 DNA reads as TGTGCCAGCAGCCTCAGTACGACAGGGACCCAGTTCTTC.

The CDR3 spells CASSVRWGGDTGELFF. The CDR3 DNA follows: TGTGCCAGCAGCGTGAGGTGGGGCGGGGACACCGGGGAGCTGTTTTTT. The V gene is TRBV11-2, the J gene TRBJ2-2; D possibly corresponds to TRBD2 (6 bases). Germline values: CDR1 SGHAT, CDR2 FQNNGV. Trimming stripped 5 bases from V and 3 bases from J, with 16 bases between. The CDR3 sequence is 16 residues long.

The table lists this clone with a count of one. The rearrangement joins TRBV7-2 to TRBJ2-7; TRBD1 matches at 10 bases. Trimming took 2 bases from V and 5 from J; bases not matched to a gene: 6. The CDR3 runs to 15 residues. Germline CDR1 SGHTA, CDR2 FQGNSA. The CDR3 DNA reads as TGTGCCAGCAGCTTACAGGGACAGGGGATCCACGAGCAGTACTTC. Residues: CASSLQGQGIHEQYF.